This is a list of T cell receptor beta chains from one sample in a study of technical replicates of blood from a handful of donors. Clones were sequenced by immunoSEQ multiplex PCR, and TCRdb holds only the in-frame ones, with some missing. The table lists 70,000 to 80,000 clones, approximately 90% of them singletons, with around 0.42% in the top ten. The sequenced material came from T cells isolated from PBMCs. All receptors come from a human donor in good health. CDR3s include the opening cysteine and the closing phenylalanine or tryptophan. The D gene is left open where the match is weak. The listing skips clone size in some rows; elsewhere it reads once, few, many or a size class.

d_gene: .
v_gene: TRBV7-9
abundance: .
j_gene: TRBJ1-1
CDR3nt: TGTGCCAGCAGCCCTTTGCAGGTGAACACTGAAGCTTTCTTT
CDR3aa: CASSPLQVNTEAFF

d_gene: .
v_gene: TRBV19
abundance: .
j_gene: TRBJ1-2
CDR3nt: TGTGCCAGTAGTATCGAGAGCCCTAACTATGGCTACACCTTC
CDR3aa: CASSIESPNYGYTF

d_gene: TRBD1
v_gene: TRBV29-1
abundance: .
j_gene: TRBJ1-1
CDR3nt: TGCAGCGTTAAGACGACAGGGGGTAACACTGAAGCTTTCTTT
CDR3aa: CSVKTTGGNTEAFF

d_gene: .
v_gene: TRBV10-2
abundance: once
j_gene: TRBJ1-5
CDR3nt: TGCGCCAGCAGTTACAGGGATACAGGCAATCAGCCCCAGCATTTT
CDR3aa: CASSYRDTGNQPQHF

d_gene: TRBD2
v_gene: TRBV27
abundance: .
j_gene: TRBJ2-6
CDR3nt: TGTGCCAGCAGTCTCGGGGGGGGCTCTGGGGCCAACGTCCTGACTTTC
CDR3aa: CASSLGGGSGANVLTF

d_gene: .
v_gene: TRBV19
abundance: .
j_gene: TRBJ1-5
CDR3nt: TGTGCCAGTAGTAAAGCAGGGGCTAGCAATCAGCCCCAGCATTTT
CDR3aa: CASSKAGASNQPQHF

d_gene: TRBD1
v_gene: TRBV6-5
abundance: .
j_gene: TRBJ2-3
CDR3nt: TGTGCCAGCAGCGAATGGGACAGCTCCCTAGATACGCAGTATTTT
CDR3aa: CASSEWDSSLDTQYF

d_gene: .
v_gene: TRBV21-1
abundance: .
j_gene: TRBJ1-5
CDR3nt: TGTGCCAGAACGGGGGTTCTGAATCAGCCCCAGCATTTT
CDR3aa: CARTGVLNQPQHF

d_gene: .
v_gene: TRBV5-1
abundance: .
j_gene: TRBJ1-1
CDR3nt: TGCGCCAGCAGCCTGTCTGCCAGGGAGGTCGCTGAAGCTTTCTTT
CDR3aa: CASSLSAREVAEAFF

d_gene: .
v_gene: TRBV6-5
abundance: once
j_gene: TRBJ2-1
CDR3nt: TGTGCCACCGGCTCCCGGGGTAGCTCCTACAATGAGCAGTTCTTC
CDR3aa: CATGSRGSSYNEQFF

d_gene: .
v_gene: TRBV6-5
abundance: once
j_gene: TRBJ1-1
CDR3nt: TGTGCCAGCCGAATTCCGGGGGGCGCTAAGGATGAAGCTTTCTTT
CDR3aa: CASRIPGGAKDEAFF

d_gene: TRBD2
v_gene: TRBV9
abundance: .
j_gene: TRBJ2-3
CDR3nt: TGTGCCAGCAGCGCTACTAGCGGGGGCACAGATACGCAGTATTTT
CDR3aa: CASSATSGGTDTQYF